This T cell receptor beta chain is drawn from a study of preoperative IRX-2 immunotherapy in early breast cancer. Germline CDR1 MNHEY, CDR2 SVGAGI. The CDR3 contains 14 residues. V was clipped by 3 bases and J by 4 bases, with 13 bases between them. This sample's treatment: preoperative locoregional IRX-2 cytokine immunotherapy. Preoperative locoregional IRX-2 cytokine immunotherapy was tested in the phase Ib source study. Measured with immunoSEQ multiplex PCR; TCRdb has only the in-frame clones, and not every one. Among about 26,000 clones listed, 85% to 90% were seen once. The V call is TRBV6-5, the J call TRBJ2-7; D is tentatively TRBD1 or TRBD2 (6 bases each). The origin of this receptor is a human donor with breast cancer. This specimen was taken from a patient treated with IRX-2 immunotherapy. The CDR3 spells CASSYLTGAYEQYF. The DNA of the CDR3 is TGTGCCAGCAGTTATCTTACGGGGGCATACGAGCAGTACTTC.